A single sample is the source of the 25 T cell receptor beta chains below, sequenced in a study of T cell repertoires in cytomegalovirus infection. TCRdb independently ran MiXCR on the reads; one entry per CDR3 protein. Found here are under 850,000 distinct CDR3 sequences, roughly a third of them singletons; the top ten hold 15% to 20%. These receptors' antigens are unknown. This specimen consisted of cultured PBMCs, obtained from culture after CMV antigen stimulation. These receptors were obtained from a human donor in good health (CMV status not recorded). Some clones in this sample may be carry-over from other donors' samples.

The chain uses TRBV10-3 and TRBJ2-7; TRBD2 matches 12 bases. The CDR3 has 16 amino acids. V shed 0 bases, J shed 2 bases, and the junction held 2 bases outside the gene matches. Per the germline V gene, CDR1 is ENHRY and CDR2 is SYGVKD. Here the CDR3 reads CAISESGLAGTYEQYF. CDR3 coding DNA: TGTGCCATCAGTGAGTCGGGACTAGCGGGCACCTACGAGCAGTACTTC.

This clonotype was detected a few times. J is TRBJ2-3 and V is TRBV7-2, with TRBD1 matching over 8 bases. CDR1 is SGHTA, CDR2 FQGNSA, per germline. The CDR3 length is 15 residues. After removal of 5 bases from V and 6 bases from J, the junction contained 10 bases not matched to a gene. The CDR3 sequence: CASSPGGQALDTQYF. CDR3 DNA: TGTGCCAGCAGCCCAGGGGGACAGGCCCTGGATACGCAGTATTTT.

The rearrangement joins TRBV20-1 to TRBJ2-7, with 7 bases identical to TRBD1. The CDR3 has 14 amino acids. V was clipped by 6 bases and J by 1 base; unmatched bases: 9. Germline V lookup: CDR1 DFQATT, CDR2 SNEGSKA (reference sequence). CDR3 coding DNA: TGCAGTGCAACCAAGGGGGACAGATCCTACGAGCAGTACTTC. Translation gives CSATKGDRSYEQYF.

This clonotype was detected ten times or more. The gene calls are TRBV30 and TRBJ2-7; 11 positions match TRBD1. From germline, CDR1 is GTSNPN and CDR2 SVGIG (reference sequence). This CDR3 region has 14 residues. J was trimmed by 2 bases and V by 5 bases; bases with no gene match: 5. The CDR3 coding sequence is TGTGCCTGGGCTCCGGGACAGGGGGCCTACGAGCAGTACTTC. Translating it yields CAWAPGQGAYEQYF.

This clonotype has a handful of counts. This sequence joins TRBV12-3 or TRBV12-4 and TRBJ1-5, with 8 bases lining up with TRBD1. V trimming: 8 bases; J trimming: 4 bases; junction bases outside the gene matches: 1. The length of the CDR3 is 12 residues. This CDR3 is CASGQGNQPQHF. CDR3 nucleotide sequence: TGTGCCAGCGGACAGGGAAATCAGCCCCAGCATTTT.

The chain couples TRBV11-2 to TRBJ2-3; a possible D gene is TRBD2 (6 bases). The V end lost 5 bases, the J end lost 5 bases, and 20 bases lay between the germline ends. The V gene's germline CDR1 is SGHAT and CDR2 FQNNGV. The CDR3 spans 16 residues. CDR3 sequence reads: CASSPPGTPGRDTQYF. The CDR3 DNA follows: TGTGCCAGCAGCCCCCCGGGGACTCCGGGGAGAGATACGCAGTATTTT.

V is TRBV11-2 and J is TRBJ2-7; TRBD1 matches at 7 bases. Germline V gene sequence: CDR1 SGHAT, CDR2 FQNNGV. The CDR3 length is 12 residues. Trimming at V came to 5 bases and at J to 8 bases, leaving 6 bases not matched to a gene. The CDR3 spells CASSAQGNQQYF. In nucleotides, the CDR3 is TGTGCCAGCAGCGCACAGGGGAACCAGCAGTACTTC. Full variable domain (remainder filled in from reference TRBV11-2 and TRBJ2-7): EAGVAQSPRYKIIEKRQSVAFWCNPISGHATLYWYQQILGQGPKLLIQFQNNGVVDDSQLPKDRFSAERLKGVDSTLKIQPAKLEDSAVYLCASSAQGNQQYFGPGTRLTVT.

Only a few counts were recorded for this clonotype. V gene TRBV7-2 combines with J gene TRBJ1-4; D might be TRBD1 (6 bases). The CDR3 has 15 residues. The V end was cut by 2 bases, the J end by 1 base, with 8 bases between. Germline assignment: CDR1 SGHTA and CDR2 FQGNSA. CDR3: CASSLLGQTNEKLFF. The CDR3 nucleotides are TGTGCCAGCAGCTTACTGGGACAAACTAATGAAAAACTGTTTTTT.

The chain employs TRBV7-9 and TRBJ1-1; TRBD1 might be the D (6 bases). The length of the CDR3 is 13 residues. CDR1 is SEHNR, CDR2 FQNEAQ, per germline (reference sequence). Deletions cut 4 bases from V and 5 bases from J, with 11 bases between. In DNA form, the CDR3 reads TGTGCCAGCAGCTCTACAACAGGGACTGAAGCTTTCTTT. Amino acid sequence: CASSSTTGTEAFF.

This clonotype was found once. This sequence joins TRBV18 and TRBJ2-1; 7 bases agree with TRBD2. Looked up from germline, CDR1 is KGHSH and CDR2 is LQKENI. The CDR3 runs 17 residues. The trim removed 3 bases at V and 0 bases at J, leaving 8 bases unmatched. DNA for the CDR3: TGTGCCAGCTCACCCCGGGTAGCGGGCCTCTCCTACAATGAGCAGTTCTTC. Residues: CASSPRVAGLSYNEQFF. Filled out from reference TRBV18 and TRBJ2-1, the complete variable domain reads NAGVMQNPRHLVRRRGQEARLRCSPMKGHSHVYWYRQLPEEGLKFMVYLQKENIIDESGMPKERFSAEFPKEGPSILRIQQVVRGDSAAYFCASSPRVAGLSYNEQFFGPGTRLTVL.

This CDR3 reads CASSGAGLLQETQYF. The CDR3 nucleotides are TGCGCCAGCAGCGGAGCGGGTCTCCTACAAGAGACCCAGTACTTC. The rearrangement links TRBV4-1 to TRBJ2-5, with a weak D call TRBD2 (6 bases). The CDR3 extends over 15 amino acids. V was shortened by 5 bases and J by 2 bases, with 15 bases between the two germline ends. Germline CDR1 MGHRA, CDR2 YSYEKL.

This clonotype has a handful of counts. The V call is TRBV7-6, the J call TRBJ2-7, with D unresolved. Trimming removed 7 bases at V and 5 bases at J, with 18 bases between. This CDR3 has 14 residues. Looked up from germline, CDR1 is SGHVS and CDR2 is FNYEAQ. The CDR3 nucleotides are TGTGCCAGCACCCCCCGTGGCGGTAGCCACGAGCAGTACTTC. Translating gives CASTPRGGSHEQYF.

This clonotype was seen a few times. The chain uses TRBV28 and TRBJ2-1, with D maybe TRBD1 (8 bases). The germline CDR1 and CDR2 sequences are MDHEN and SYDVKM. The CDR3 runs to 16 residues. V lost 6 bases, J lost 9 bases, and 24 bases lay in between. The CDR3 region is CASSSQGARDYVEQFF. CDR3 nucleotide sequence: TGTGCCAGCAGCTCCCAGGGGGCGCGGGACTATGTTGAGCAGTTCTTC.

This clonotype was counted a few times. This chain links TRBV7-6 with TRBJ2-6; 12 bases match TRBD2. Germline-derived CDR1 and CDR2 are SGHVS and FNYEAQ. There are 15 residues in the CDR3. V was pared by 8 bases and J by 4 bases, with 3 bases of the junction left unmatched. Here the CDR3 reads CASLAGGPGANVLTF. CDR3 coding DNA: TGTGCCAGCCTAGCGGGAGGGCCCGGGGCCAACGTCCTGACTTTC.

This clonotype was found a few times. Here the CDR3 DNA reads TGTGCCACCCAACAGGGGGCCAATCAGCCCCAGCATTTT. It specifies CATQQGANQPQHF. The genes are TRBV7-8 and TRBJ1-5, with 9 bases lining up with TRBD1. J gave up 3 bases and V 10 bases, and 4 bases lay outside the gene matches. The CDR3 totals 13 residues. CDR1 is SGHVS and CDR2 is FQNEAQ in the germline V gene.

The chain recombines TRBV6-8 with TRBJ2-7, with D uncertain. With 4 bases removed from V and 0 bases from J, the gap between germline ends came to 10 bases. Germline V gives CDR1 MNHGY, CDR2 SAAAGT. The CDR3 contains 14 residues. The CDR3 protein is CASSSRVHSYEQYF. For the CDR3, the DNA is TGTGCCAGCAGTTCCCGGGTCCACTCCTACGAGCAGTACTTC.

CDR3 residues: CASSARVSSSYEQYF. CDR3 DNA: TGTGCCAGCAGCGCCCGGGTCAGCAGCTCCTACGAGCAGTACTTC. The chain couples TRBV7-2 to TRBJ2-7; no clear D. Trimming took 5 bases from V and 0 from J, leaving 14 bases between them. Germline loops: CDR1 SGHTA, CDR2 FQGNSA. The CDR3 extends over 15 amino acids.

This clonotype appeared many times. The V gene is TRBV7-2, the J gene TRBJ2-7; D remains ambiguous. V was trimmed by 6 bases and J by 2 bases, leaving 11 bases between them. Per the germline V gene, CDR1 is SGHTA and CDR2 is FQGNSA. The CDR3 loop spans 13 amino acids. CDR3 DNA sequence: TGTGCCAGCAGTTTTCAATTGCCCTACGAGCAGTACTTC. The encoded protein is CASSFQLPYEQYF.

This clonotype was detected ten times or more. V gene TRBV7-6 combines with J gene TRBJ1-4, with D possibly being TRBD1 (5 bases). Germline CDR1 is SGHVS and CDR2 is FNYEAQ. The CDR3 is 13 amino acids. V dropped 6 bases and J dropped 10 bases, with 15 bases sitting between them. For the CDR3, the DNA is TGTGCCAGCAGTTCGGGACCGAGAACAAAACTGTTTTTT. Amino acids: CASSSGPRTKLFF.

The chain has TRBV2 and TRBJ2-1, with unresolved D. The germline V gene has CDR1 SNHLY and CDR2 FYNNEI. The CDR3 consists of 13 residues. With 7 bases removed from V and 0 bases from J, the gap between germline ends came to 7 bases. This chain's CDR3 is CASNLDSYNEQFF. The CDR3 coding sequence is TGTGCCAGCAATCTAGACTCCTACAATGAGCAGTTCTTC. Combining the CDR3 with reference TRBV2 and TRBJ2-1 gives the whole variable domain EPEVTQTPSHQVTQMGQEVILRCVPISNHLYFYWYRQILGQKVEFLVSFYNNEISEKSEIFDDQFSVERPDGSNFTLKIRSTKLEDSAMYFCASNLDSYNEQFFGPGTRLTVL.

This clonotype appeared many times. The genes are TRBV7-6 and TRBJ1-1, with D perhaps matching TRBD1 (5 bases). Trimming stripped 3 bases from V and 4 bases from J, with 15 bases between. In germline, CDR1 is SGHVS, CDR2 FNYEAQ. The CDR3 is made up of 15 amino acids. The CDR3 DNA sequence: TGTGCCAGCAGCTTGGGGAGGGACGGTGGCACTGAAGCTTTCTTT. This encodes CASSLGRDGGTEAFF.

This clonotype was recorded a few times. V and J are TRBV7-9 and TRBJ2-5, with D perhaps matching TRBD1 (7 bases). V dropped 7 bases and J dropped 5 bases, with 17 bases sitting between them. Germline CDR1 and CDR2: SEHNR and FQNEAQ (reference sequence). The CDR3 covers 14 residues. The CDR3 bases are TGTGCCAGCACCCCCCAGGGGGGTCCGGAGACCCAGTACTTC. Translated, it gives CASTPQGGPETQYF.

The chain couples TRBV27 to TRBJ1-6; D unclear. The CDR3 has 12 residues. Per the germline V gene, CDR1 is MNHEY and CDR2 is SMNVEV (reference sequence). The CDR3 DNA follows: TGTCCCCGCAGTTCAAGGAATTCACCCCTCCACTTT. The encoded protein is CPRSSRNSPLHF.

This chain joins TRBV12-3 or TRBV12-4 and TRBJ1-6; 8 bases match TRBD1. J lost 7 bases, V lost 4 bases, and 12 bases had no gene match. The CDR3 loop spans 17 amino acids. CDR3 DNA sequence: TGTGCCAGCAGTTCTCACCGGGACGGACAGGGCAATTCACCCCTCCACTTT. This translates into CASSSHRDGQGNSPLHF.

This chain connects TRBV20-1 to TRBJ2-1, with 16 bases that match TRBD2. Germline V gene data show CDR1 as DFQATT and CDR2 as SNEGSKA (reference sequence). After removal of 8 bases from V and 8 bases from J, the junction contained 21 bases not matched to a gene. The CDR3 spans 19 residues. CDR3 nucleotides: TGCAGTACCACCAAAGCCGGGACTAGCGGGGGGGCGGGTAGAGATGAGCAGTTCTTC. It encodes CSTTKAGTSGGAGRDEQFF.